The rows below give T cell receptor beta chains drawn from one sample of a study of technical replicates of blood from a few donors. Assay used: immunoSEQ multiplex PCR; TCRdb lists only in-frame clones, some missing. The table shows 81,000 or so clones, with 96% occurring only once. Source material: T cells isolated from PBMCs. These receptors were obtained from a human donor in good health. Each CDR3 is given with its conserved first and last residue. D genes are given only for firm matches. Part of the rows lack a size; the others show once, few, many or a class for expanded clones.

- TRBJ1-1 - TRBV7-9 TGTGCCAGCAGTCCAGCCACAGAGGAGCGGGCTGAAGCTTTCTTT CASSPATEERAEAFF
- TRBJ2-7 - TRBV9 TGTGCCAGCAGCGTAGAACTCCTGGACGAGCAGTACTTC CASSVELLDEQYF
- TRBJ2-7 TRBD2 TRBV5-4 TGTGCCAGCAGCCCTAGCGGGAGGGCCTACGAGCAGTACTTC CASSPSGRAYEQYF
- TRBJ1-1 - TRBV2 TGTGCCAGCAGCGTATATCAGGGAGGGAACACTGAAGCTTTCTTT CASSVYQGGNTEAFF
- TRBJ2-7 TRBD1 TRBV11-2 TGTGCCAGCAGCTTAGGACAGGGCCTATCCTACGAGCAGTACTTC CASSLGQGLSYEQYF
- TRBJ2-7 - TRBV14 TGTGCCAGCAGCCTTCGAGAGACAGGAGAGCAGTACTTC CASSLRETGEQYF
- TRBJ1-2 - TRBV18 TGTGCCAGCTCACCTCCTATTGGGGCCTCGGGGGGTCTTTATGGCTACACCTTC CASSPPIGASGGLYGYTF
- TRBJ2-7 TRBD1 TRBV28 TGTGCCAGCAGTCCCCGACAGGGGTGGTCCTACGAGCAGTACTTC CASSPRQGWSYEQYF
- TRBJ2-7 - TRBV10-3 TGTGCCATCAGTGAGCAACCGGGACACATCTCCTACGAGCAGTACTTC CAISEQPGHISYEQYF
- TRBJ1-2 - TRBV7-9 TGTGCCAGCAGCTTAGCTCAGGTCTATGGCTACACCTTC CASSLAQVYGYTF
- TRBJ1-5 TRBD1 TRBV30 TGTGCCTGGGGAAGGGGGCAGGGGAATCAGCCCCAGCATTTT CAWGRGQGNQPQHF
once TRBJ2-3 - TRBV27 TGTGCCAGCAGTTTAGGGAGAGATACGCAGTATTTT CASSLGRDTQYF
once TRBJ2-4 TRBD1 TRBV6-6 TGTGCCAGCAGTTGGGACAGACTAGCCAAAAACATTCAGTACTTC CASSWDRLAKNIQYF
- TRBJ1-6 - TRBV11-2 TGTGCCAGCAGCTTAGGCGGACCCAGGGGTTTTAGAGTTTCACCCCTCCACTTT CASSLGGPRGFRVSPLHF
- TRBJ2-3 TRBD2 TRBV7-9 TGTGCCAGCACCATTTCAGCGGGAGCCACAGATACGCAGTATTTT CASTISAGATDTQYF
- TRBJ2-7 TRBD1 TRBV27 TGTGCCAGCAGTTGGGACAGGGGGGACGAGCAGTACTTC CASSWDRGDEQYF
once TRBJ2-7 TRBD1 TRBV19 TGTGCCAGTAGGGACCGGGACAGGGGGGGTTACGAGCAGTACTTC CASRDRDRGGYEQYF
once TRBJ2-7 TRBD1 TRBV6-5 TGTGCCAGTAGGGACAGACAGAGCTCCTACGAGCAGTACTTC CASRDRQSSYEQYF
- TRBJ1-4 TRBD1 TRBV6-1 TGTGCCAGCAGCCCCAGGACAGGGTATGAAAAACTGTTTTTT CASSPRTGYEKLFF
- TRBJ2-7 TRBD1 TRBV28 TGTGCCAGCAGTGCACAGGGGGCGTTTCACTACGAGCAGTACTTC CASSAQGAFHYEQYF
- TRBJ2-1 - TRBV7-9 TGTGCCAGCAGCCCCCGGTTGAGCGGAAGTATCTACAATGAGCAGTTCTTC CASSPRLSGSIYNEQFF
- TRBJ1-1 TRBD1 TRBV15 TGTGCCACCAGCAGAGATAGGGGGCCAGGTGAAGCTTTCTTT CATSRDRGPGEAFF
- TRBJ1-5 - TRBV4-1 TGCGCCAGCAGCCAAGTCGGCGTAGGGAGGGGTCAGCCCCAGCATTTT CASSQVGVGRGQPQHF
- TRBJ2-7 - TRBV27 TGTGCCAGCAGTTACGGAGGGGATTACGAGCAGTACTTC CASSYGGDYEQYF
once TRBJ2-1 TRBD2 TRBV19 TGTGCCAGTAGTACCGGAGGCGGGGGTTACAATGAGCAGTTCTTC CASSTGGGGYNEQFF
- TRBJ2-7 TRBD1 TRBV19 TGTGCCAGTAGTAAGACGCCAACAGGGGCCCTCTCCTACGAGCAGTACTTC CASSKTPTGALSYEQYF
- TRBJ2-5 TRBD1 TRBV29-1 TGCAGCGTTAAAGGGGGCCCGGAGACCCAGTACTTC CSVKGGPETQYF
- TRBJ2-1 TRBD1 TRBV5-1 TGCGCCAGCAGCGTATGGGTGCCCGGACAGGGGTCCCATGAGCAGTTCTTC CASSVWVPGQGSHEQFF